This T cell receptor beta chain was recorded in a study of T cell responses to AZD1222 COVID-19 vaccine (dated by TCRdb to the early 2020s). Describing the broader study: AZD1222 recipients with second doses at about 4 weeks or about 12 weeks were pooled, because spike-specific TCR depth and breadth did not differ between schedules. TCR sequencing was performed for about 240 trial participants, of whom 207 were given two doses of AZD1222 and some 25 were given two doses of MenACWY control vaccine. Enrollment into the trials was organized by age into subgroups of 18-55, 56-69 and 70-plus years, and those subgroups contained roughly 150, 30 and 60 TCR-sequenced participants, respectively.

In regard to this clone: This clone's antigen is unknown. No much larger clone is present one base from it, and per-base qualities are unavailable.

Sample time point, as interpreted from the label and publication: baseline before first vaccination. Vaccinee samples came from UK trials COV001 and COV002, including a single-blind randomized controlled phase 2/3 trial of AZD1222 (ChAdOx1 nCoV-19) in healthy adults. For TCRbeta chain sequencing, PBMC samples from trial participants were taken at day 0 and at day 28 after the second dose. V lost 2 bases and J lost 2 bases; the stretch between them is 10 bases long. The germline V gene sets CDR1 to SGHTA and CDR2 to FQGNSA. The CDR3 spans 15 residues, from the cysteine through the phenylalanine. Left in the record is the CDR3 DNA by itself, 45 bases read in frame from the first base. The CDR3 regions of human TCRbeta chains were analyzed by immunosequencing. Concerning the study's data processing: TCRs in the repertoires were matched against a reference library of SARS-CoV-2-specific TCRs that had been generated with the MIRA antigen-specificity platform. Breadth was defined as the fraction of unique TCRs that were SARS-CoV-2-associated. Depth was defined as the fraction of total T cells that were SARS-CoV-2-associated. Using the MIRA data, each spike-specific TCR was mapped to the spike region that the TCR reacts to and placed in a CD4 or CD8 class. Log10-transformed breadth and depth values were compared by one-way ANOVA with Sidak's multiple comparisons tests. TCRdb took over this immuneACCESS table, retaining in-frame rearrangements with V and J assigned. Such tables are incomplete; in checked studies, under half of the missing clones stem from an unresolved V gene, and the remainder is unexplained. V, J and clone size reflect that table, while D and trimming were determined from the DNA. Counted in this sample were about 150,000 clones; approximately 91% of them appeared once. The top ten hold 1.5% to 2% of the sample.

General findings and caveats noted by the study authors: Because no day 14 peak-response samples were available, the repertoires could be characterized only after the peak T cell response. Spike-specific TCR breadth and depth rose significantly after two AZD1222 doses compared with day 0 and with MenACWY recipients. The vaccine-associated CD4 TCRs covered the entire spike protein, and the dominant responses fell in regions 160-218 and 743-854. The 56-69-year group was small, and its depth increase did not reach significance, likely because of low power. Participants were mostly white British and included more females than males, and it was suggested by the authors that clonal diversity may have been underestimated. Conclusions about previously exposed vaccinees are limited because only five or six AZD1222 recipients were SARS-CoV-2 seropositive at baseline. Reportedly, close to half of the unique spike-specific TCRs recognized epitopes lying outside the regions that are mutated in the B.1.351 and B.1.1.7 variants.

The sequence was collected from an adult in good health. The sequencing here drew on peripheral blood, taken on day 0 of AZD1222 vaccination. The chain is made from TRBV7-2 and TRBJ1-5; there is no confident call for the D gene. In nucleotides, the sequence is TGTGCCAGCAGCTTACTGGGGTCGGGCAATCAGCCCCAGCATTTT. This translates into CASSLLGSGNQPQHF.